Below are 21 T cell receptor beta chains sequenced from a single sample in a study of cytomegalovirus exposure and HLA in healthy donors. PCR amplification relied on 60 Vbeta primers (plus 13 Jbeta primers). Profiling relied on immunoSEQ multiplex PCR, and the TCRdb table lists in-frame clones only, not all of them. The sample gives 200,000 to 250,000 clones, approximately 90% of which show up once; roughly 0.99% is in the top ten. The specimen was PBMCs. The receptors were sampled from a woman aged 18-29 years in good health and CMV-seronegative.

The chain uses TRBV10-3 and TRBJ2-7; 8 bases line up with TRBD1. This CDR3 spans 14 amino acids. The germline CDR1 and CDR2 sequences are ENHRY and SYGVKD. V lost 4 bases to trimming and J lost 7 bases; unmatched junction nucleotides: 9. CDR3 bases: TGTGCCATCAGTGCGACTCTGACAGGGGAGGAGCAGTACTTC. Translating it yields CAISATLTGEEQYF.

The rearrangement links TRBV2 to TRBJ2-7; 8 bases match TRBD2. The CDR3 is 14 amino acids. Germline lookup yields CDR1 SNHLY and CDR2 FYNNEI. Trimming removed 5 bases from V and 1 base from J; junction bases left unmatched: 4. The DNA for the CDR3 is TGTGCCAGCAGTACGACTAGCGTGTCCTACGAGCAGTACTTC. The encoded protein is CASSTTSVSYEQYF.

The chain combines TRBV5-1 with TRBJ1-6, with 8 bases lining up with TRBD1. Trimming cost V 3 bases and J 9 bases; bases outside gene matches: 5. This CDR3 has 14 amino acids. Per germline, CDR1 SGHRS and CDR2 YFSETQ. CDR3 amino acids: CASSYDRGGSPLHF. The CDR3 DNA reads TGCGCCAGCAGCTACGACAGGGGAGGTTCACCCCTCCACTTT.

This sequence joins TRBV10-2 and TRBJ1-5; D not certain. The V end was cut by 5 bases, the J end by 0 bases, with 11 bases between. The CDR3 consists of 15 residues. The germline V gene encodes CDR1 WSHSY and CDR2 SAAADI. CDR3: CASSPGLYSNQPQHF. The CDR3 DNA sequence: TGCGCCAGCAGTCCAGGCCTTTATAGCAATCAGCCCCAGCATTTT.

The chain recombines TRBV7-6 with TRBJ2-7, with no clear D. The CDR3 is 12 residues long. Looked up from germline, CDR1 is SGHVS and CDR2 is FNYEAQ. V was shortened by 3 bases and J by 7 bases, with 10 bases between the two germline ends. Here the CDR3 DNA reads TGTGCCAGCAGCTTGTGGAGTAAGGAGCAGTACTTC. Its protein is CASSLWSKEQYF.

The chain is built from TRBV7-9 and TRBJ1-2, with D unclear. V was pared by 0 bases and J by 6 bases, with 14 bases between. Germline V CDR1 and CDR2: SEHNR, FQNEAQ (reference sequence). The CDR3 is made up of 15 amino acids. CDR3 residues: CASSLAYENLNGYTF. DNA for the CDR3: TGTGCCAGCAGCTTAGCTTATGAGAACCTCAATGGCTACACCTTC.

This chain uses TRBV5-8 with TRBJ2-3; D perhaps matches TRBD1 (5 bases). The germline V gene encodes CDR1 SGHTS and CDR2 YDEGEE. V was trimmed by 4 bases and J by 0 bases, leaving 15 bases between them. The CDR3 is 16 residues long. DNA of the CDR3: TGTGCCAGCAGCCCCCGTGGACACTATAGCACAGATACGCAGTATTTT. As protein: CASSPRGHYSTDTQYF. Variable domain in full (rest from reference TRBV5-8 and TRBJ2-3): EAGVTQSPTHLIKTRGQQATLRCSPISGHTSVYWYQQALGLGLQFLLWYDEGEERNRGNFPPRFSGRQFPNYSSELNVNALELEDSALYLCASSPRGHYSTDTQYFGPGTRLTVL.

The CDR3 loop is CASSAGQGNTDTQYF. The CDR3 DNA sequence: TGTGCCAGCAGCGCAGGACAGGGAAACACAGATACGCAGTATTTT. This sequence joins TRBV9 and TRBJ2-3; 8 nucleotides line up with TRBD1. The CDR3 sequence is 15 residues long. CDR1 and CDR2 (germline): SGDLS, YYNGEE. J was trimmed by 2 bases and V by 3 bases; bases with no gene match: 5.

This chain joins TRBV7-9 and TRBJ2-5; tentatively, D is TRBD2 (5 bases). V was clipped by 6 bases and J by 5 bases, with 10 bases between them. CDR1 is SEHNR, CDR2 FQNEAQ, per germline (reference sequence). There are 12 residues in the CDR3. The CDR3 sequence: CASSSTGETQYF. In DNA, the CDR3 is TGTGCCAGCAGTTCCACGGGGGAGACCCAGTACTTC.

The chain uses TRBV19 and TRBJ1-2, with TRBD1 identical over 10 bases. Germline trimming cut 7 bases from V and 6 bases from J; bases unmatched to any gene: 8. CDR3 length equals 14 residues. The germline CDR1 and CDR2 sequences are LNHDA and SQIVND (reference sequence). CDR3 amino acids: CASKDRGRLDGYTF. In nucleotides, the CDR3 is TGTGCCAGTAAAGACAGGGGGCGTCTCGATGGCTACACCTTC.

In regard to this clone: The junction departs from germline at one end; a sequencing error may be responsible. This chain joins TRBV7-9 and TRBJ2-3; D is undetermined. Germline assignment: CDR1 SEHNR and CDR2 FQNEAQ (reference sequence). This CDR3 region has 17 residues. The CDR3 sequence: CSSSLVVSPNLLDTQYF. The DNA for the CDR3 is TGTTCCAGCAGCTTAGTGGTGTCTCCAAACTTACTGGATACGCAGTATTTT.

The chain carries TRBV4-3 and TRBJ1-6, with D uncertain. The germline gives CDR1 LGHNA, CDR2 YSLEER. The V end lost 1 base, the J end lost 11 bases, and 6 bases lay between the germline ends. This CDR3 region has 12 residues. CDR3 DNA: TGCGCCAGCAGCCAAGGGGCCGCACCCCTCCACTTT. It translates to CASSQGAAPLHF.

J is TRBJ2-1 and V is TRBV5-1; 9 positions match TRBD2. V was pared by 4 bases and J by 0 bases, with 8 bases of the junction left unmatched. The CDR3 has 17 amino acids. The V gene's germline CDR1 is SGHRS and CDR2 YFSETQ. The CDR3 DNA reads as TGCGCCAGCAGCCAAGAACGACTAGCGGACTCCTACAATGAGCAGTTCTTC. Translation gives CASSQERLADSYNEQFF.

This chain joins TRBV4-3 and TRBJ2-3; 8 bases match TRBD2. V gave up 0 bases and J gave up 0 bases; unmatched junction bases: 5. The CDR3 consists of 17 residues. Germline CDR1 is LGHNA and CDR2 is YSLEER. Written as DNA, the CDR3 is TGCGCCAGCAGCCAAGATTTACTAGCGGTTAGCACAGATACGCAGTATTTT. Its translation is CASSQDLLAVSTDTQYF.

The chain couples TRBV4-2 to TRBJ2-3, with TRBD2 matching 11 bases. Trimming cost V 3 bases and J 2 bases; bases outside gene matches: 19. Germline V gene sequence: CDR1 LGHNA, CDR2 YNFKEQ. The CDR3 is 21 amino acids. The CDR3 loop is CASSQEVSASGTSGITDTQYF. The CDR3 DNA is TGTGCCAGCAGCCAGGAGGTGTCCGCTTCCGGGACTAGCGGTATCACAGATACGCAGTATTTT.

The chain is built from TRBV6-6 and TRBJ2-2; D not resolved. V was pared by 2 bases and J by 3 bases, with 7 bases between. CDR3 length: 14 amino acids. The germline gives CDR1 MNHNY, CDR2 SVGAGI (reference sequence). The CDR3 DNA follows: TGTGCCAGCAGTTACGGCACCCACACCGGGGAGCTGTTTTTT. It specifies CASSYGTHTGELFF.

This sequence joins TRBV4-3 and TRBJ2-7, with 10 positions matching TRBD2. The germline V gene has CDR1 LGHNA and CDR2 YSLEER. This CDR3 region has 17 residues. V trimming: 1 base; J trimming: 1 base; junction bases outside the gene matches: 7. CDR3 residues: CASSQGVKREGSYEQYF. For the CDR3, the DNA is TGCGCCAGCAGCCAAGGAGTGAAGCGGGAGGGTTCCTACGAGCAGTACTTC.

V is TRBV9 and J is TRBJ1-2; TRBD1 aligns across 8 bases. CDR1 and CDR2 from the germline V gene are SGDLS and YYNGEE. The V segment lost 7 bases and the J segment 1 base; nucleotides outside the gene matches: 6. The CDR3 runs 14 residues. This CDR3 is CASAPGGFNYGYTF. The CDR3 DNA follows: TGTGCCAGCGCCCCAGGGGGCTTTAACTATGGCTACACCTTC.

The V gene is TRBV5-5, the J gene TRBJ2-5; 11 bases line up with TRBD2. V shed 3 bases and J 5 bases; nucleotides not matched to a gene: 12. The CDR3 is made up of 17 amino acids. CDR1 SGHKS and CDR2 YYEKEE come from the germline V gene (reference sequence). CDR3 bases: TGTGCCAGCAGCTCCCCCGGGGTAGCGGGAGGGCCGGAGACCCAGTACTTC. Its translation: CASSSPGVAGGPETQYF. The full variable domain, rest sourced from reference TRBV5-5 and TRBJ2-5, is DAGVTQSPTHLIKTRGQQVTLRCSPISGHKSVSWYQQVLGQGPQFIFQYYEKEERGRGNFPDRFSARQFPNYSSELNVNALLLGDSALYLCASSSPGVAGGPETQYFGPGTRLLVL.

The chain is built from TRBV18 and TRBJ2-1, with TRBD2 matching over 8 bases. From germline, CDR1 is KGHSH and CDR2 LQKENI. The CDR3 is 14 amino acids. The trim removed 4 bases at V and 12 bases at J, leaving 11 bases unmatched. In DNA, the CDR3 is TGTGCCAGCTCACGGACAGCGGGAGTGTTAGGGCAGTTCTTC. This gives the protein CASSRTAGVLGQFF.

This clone has just one count. The CDR3 sequence: CASTNPSGQGVYGNTIYF. CDR3 DNA sequence: TGTGCCAGCACCAATCCTAGCGGACAGGGGGTGTACGGAAACACCATATATTTT. The gene calls are TRBV7-9 and TRBJ1-3; 10 bases match TRBD1. Per germline, CDR1 SEHNR and CDR2 FQNEAQ (reference sequence). The CDR3 consists of 18 residues. The V gene end was trimmed by 7 bases and the J gene end by 4 bases; junction bases not matched to a gene: 16.